This T cell receptor beta chain was recorded in a study of beta chain features in type 1 diabetes. TCRB transcripts that were expressed got sequenced, as all of the isolated RNA had been reverse transcribed. The repertoire was sequenced with immunoSEQ multiplex PCR; TCRdb's copy has only in-frame clones and lacks some. Of about 260,000 clones in the sample, more than 65% are singletons; the top ten hold about 0.05%. Germline V gene lookup returns CDR1 SGHTA and CDR2 FQGNSA. V gave up 4 bases and J gave up 1 base, with 19 bases separating them. The CDR3 has 17 residues. The receptor comes from a man aged 25 to 45 in good health. The source material was naive CD4+ T cells from blood. The chain uses TRBV7-2 and TRBJ2-5; no firm D call. The CDR3 is CASSWVVLGQLQETQYF. The CDR3 nucleotides are TGTGCCAGCAGCTGGGTAGTTCTCGGGCAACTCCAAGAGACCCAGTACTTC.